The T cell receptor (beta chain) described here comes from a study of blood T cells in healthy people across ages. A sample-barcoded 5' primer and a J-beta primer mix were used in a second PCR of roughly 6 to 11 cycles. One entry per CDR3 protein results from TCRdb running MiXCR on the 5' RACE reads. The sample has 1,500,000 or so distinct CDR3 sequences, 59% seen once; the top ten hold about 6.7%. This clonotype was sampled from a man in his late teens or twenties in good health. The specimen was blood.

CDR3 DNA: TGTGCCAGCTCACCAGAGGACTTACAGTACGAGCAGTACTTC. This gives the protein CASSPEDLQYEQYF. This rearrangement joins TRBV18 to TRBJ2-7, with D possibly TRBD2 on 5 matching bases. The CDR3 contains 14 residues. V dropped 2 bases and J dropped 4 bases, with 12 bases sitting between them. Germline V lookup: CDR1 KGHSH, CDR2 LQKENI.